These 14 T cell receptor beta chains were all obtained from the same sample, sequenced in a study of blood T cell repertoires in COVID-19 (dated by TCRdb to the early 2020s). Library construction relied on the immunoSEQ multiplex PCR assay. Not all clones reach the TCRdb copy of this immuneACCESS table, which keeps in-frame sequences only. Checked studies attribute under half of the gap to unresolved V genes and leave the rest unexplained. Present in this sample are about 64,000 clones, 65% to 90% of which were seen just once. Roughly 3.2% of the sample lies in the top ten. Sequenced sample: peripheral blood. The source is a man aged 45-65 years with active COVID-19.

The chain's CDR3 is CASSQGVGETQYF. The CDR3 bases are TGTGCCAGCTCCCAAGGGGTTGGAGAGACCCAGTACTTC. The rearrangement uses TRBV18 and TRBJ2-5; D is perhaps TRBD1 (5 bases). CDR1 is KGHSH and CDR2 is LQKENI in the germline V gene. V dropped 6 bases and J dropped 4 bases, with 12 bases sitting between them. This CDR3 is 13 amino acids long.

This clone showed up just a few times. The rearrangement joins TRBV3-1 (or the pseudogene TRBV3-2) to TRBJ2-5, with TRBD2 as a possible D gene (6 bases). The ends were cut back, 1 base at V and 5 bases at J, with 17 bases in the middle. CDR1 is LGHDT, CDR2 YNNKEL, per germline (reference sequence). This CDR3 region has 16 residues. CDR3 sequence (DNA): TGTGCCAGCAGCCAAGGTTTCGGGGGAGAAGGGGAGACCCAGTACTTC. Translated: CASSQGFGGEGETQYF.

The V gene is TRBV3-1 (or the pseudogene TRBV3-2), the J gene TRBJ2-7; 7 nucleotides match TRBD1. The V and J ends lost 3 bases and 1 base, in that order; junction bases with no gene match: 12. The CDR3 sequence is 17 residues long. The germline CDR1 and CDR2 sequences are LGHDT and YNNKEL (reference sequence). The CDR3 protein is CASSQGPPGQTSYEQYF. In nucleotides, the CDR3 is TGTGCCAGCAGCCAGGGTCCCCCGGGACAGACGTCCTACGAGCAGTACTTC.

The chain couples TRBV18 to TRBJ1-3, with a weak D call TRBD1 (5 bases). CDR1 and CDR2 from the germline V gene are KGHSH and LQKENI. Trimming took off 6 bases at V and 0 bases at J, with 15 bases between the two ends. The CDR3 sequence is 16 residues long. CDR3 sequence: CASSPGGARSGNTIYF. The CDR3, as DNA: TGTGCCAGCTCTCCCGGAGGGGCCCGCTCTGGAAACACCATATATTTT.

The rearrangement joins TRBV5-5 to TRBJ1-1; no definite D call. Trimming stripped 0 bases from V and 4 bases from J, with 13 bases between. Looked up from germline, CDR1 is SGHKS and CDR2 is YYEKEE (reference sequence). The CDR3 consists of 15 residues. CDR3 protein: CASSLGYMVLTEAFF. CDR3 DNA: TGTGCCAGCAGCTTGGGTTACATGGTTCTCACTGAAGCTTTCTTT.

This chain uses TRBV5-1 with TRBJ2-5; maybe TRBD2 (6 bases). The CDR3 consists of 14 residues. V lost 1 base and J 0 bases, leaving 7 bases between the germline ends. CDR1 and CDR2 from the germline V gene are SGHRS and YFSETQ. The CDR3 sequence: CASSLLANQETQYF. In DNA form, the CDR3 reads TGCGCCAGCAGCTTGCTAGCGAACCAAGAGACCCAGTACTTC.

The genes are TRBV6-6 and TRBJ1-5, with 9 bases fitting TRBD1. The trim removed 3 bases at V and 1 base at J, leaving 1 base unmatched. The CDR3 totals 15 residues. Germline assignment: CDR1 MNHNY and CDR2 SVGAGI (reference sequence). This chain's CDR3 is CASSYDRGSNQPQHF. CDR3 DNA sequence: TGTGCCAGCAGTTATGACAGGGGGAGCAATCAGCCCCAGCATTTT.

J is TRBJ1-5 and V is TRBV6-5; D gene unclear. The CDR3 is made up of 14 amino acids. The germline V gene has CDR1 MNHEY and CDR2 SVGAGI. The ends were cut back, 2 bases at V and 4 bases at J, with 9 bases in the middle. The CDR3 nucleotides are TGTGCCAGCAGTTACAGAGGCAGTAATCAGCCCCAGCATTTT. Its protein is CASSYRGSNQPQHF.

This chain joins TRBV5-6 and TRBJ2-5, with TRBD2 matching over 8 bases. The CDR3 extends over 15 amino acids. Germline V gene lookup returns CDR1 SGHDT and CDR2 YYEEEE. J was trimmed by 6 bases and V by 4 bases; bases with no gene match: 11. CDR3 protein: CASSPGGPITQTQYF. CDR3 nucleotides: TGTGCCAGCAGCCCGGGAGGGCCCATCACCCAGACCCAGTACTTC.

The V gene is TRBV6-6, the J gene TRBJ1-4; no firm D call. Germline assignment: CDR1 MNHNY and CDR2 SVGAGI (reference sequence). The V end lost 6 bases, the J end lost 7 bases, and 6 bases lay between the germline ends. The CDR3 covers 11 residues. CDR3 DNA: TGTGCCAGCAGCCCCAGTGAAAAACTGTTTTTT. Its translation: CASSPSEKLFF.

V gene TRBV7-9 combines with J gene TRBJ2-5; maybe TRBD2 (5 bases). The V and J ends lost 6 bases and 5 bases respectively, with 10 bases between them. Germline V gene sequence: CDR1 SEHNR, CDR2 FQNEAQ (reference sequence). The CDR3 loop spans 12 amino acids. The CDR3 bases are TGTGCCAGCAGTACCTCGGGGGAGACCCAGTACTTC. It encodes CASSTSGETQYF.

V and J are TRBV18 and TRBJ2-1; a possible D gene is TRBD2 (6 bases). The germline V gene encodes CDR1 KGHSH and CDR2 LQKENI. This CDR3 spans 13 amino acids. V was trimmed by 2 bases and J by 12 bases, leaving 14 bases between them. The CDR3 here is CASSPAAKEGQFF. The CDR3 nucleotides are TGTGCCAGCTCACCAGCCGCAAAGGAGGGGCAGTTCTTC.

The chain has TRBV12-3 or TRBV12-4 and TRBJ1-1; D call uncertain. The length of the CDR3 is 11 residues. V lost 5 bases and J lost 3, with 4 bases in between. Written as DNA, the CDR3 is TGTGCCAGCAGTCCAGACACTGAAGCTTTCTTT. The encoded protein is CASSPDTEAFF.

This chain connects TRBV7-3 to TRBJ1-2; the D is unclear. Germline V lookup: CDR1 SGHTA, CDR2 FQGTGA. The CDR3 runs 13 residues. The V and J ends lost 5 bases and 3 bases respectively, with 10 bases between them. DNA for the CDR3: TGTGCCAGCAGCCCAACGGGAGACTATGGCTACACCTTC. Translation: CASSPTGDYGYTF.